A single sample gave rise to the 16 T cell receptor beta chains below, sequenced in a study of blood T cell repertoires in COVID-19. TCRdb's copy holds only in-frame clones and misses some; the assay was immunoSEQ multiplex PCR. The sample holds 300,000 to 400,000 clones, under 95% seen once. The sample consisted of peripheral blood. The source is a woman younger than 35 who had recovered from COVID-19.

The CDR3 spells CASSSRTGNTEAFF. CDR3 coding DNA: TGTGCCAGCAGCTCGCGGACAGGGAACACTGAAGCTTTCTTT. This sequence joins TRBV9 and TRBJ1-1, with 7 nucleotides matching TRBD1. Germline trimming cut 4 bases from V and 1 base from J; bases unmatched to any gene: 4. Germline V gene data show CDR1 as SGDLS and CDR2 as YYNGEE. This CDR3 has 14 amino acids.

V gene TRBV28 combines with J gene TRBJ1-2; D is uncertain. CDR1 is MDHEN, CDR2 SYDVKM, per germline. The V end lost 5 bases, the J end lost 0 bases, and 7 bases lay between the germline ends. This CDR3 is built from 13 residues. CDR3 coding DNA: TGTGCCAGCAGTGCCCGAGCTAACTATGGCTACACCTTC. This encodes CASSARANYGYTF.

The CDR3 region is CASSLIAGLSTDTQYF. CDR3 DNA sequence: TGTGCCAGCAGCCTTATAGCGGGCCTTTCCACAGATACGCAGTATTTT. V gene TRBV7-9 combines with J gene TRBJ2-3; 7 bases match TRBD2. The CDR3 consists of 16 residues. Germline CDR1 reads SEHNR; CDR2 reads FQNEAQ (reference sequence). The trim removed 5 bases at V and 2 bases at J, leaving 10 bases unmatched. The full variable domain, completed using reference TRBV7-9 and TRBJ2-3, is DTGVSQNPRHKITKRGQNVTFRCDPISEHNRLYWYRQTLGQGPEFLTYFQNEAQLEKSRLLSDRFSAERPKGSFSTLEIQRTEQGDSAMYLCASSLIAGLSTDTQYFGPGTRLTVL.

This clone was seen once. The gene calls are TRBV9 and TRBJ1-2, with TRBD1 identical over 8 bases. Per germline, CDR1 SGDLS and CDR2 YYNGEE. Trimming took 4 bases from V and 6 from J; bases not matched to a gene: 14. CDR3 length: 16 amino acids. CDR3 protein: CASSRGQPGQGDGYTF. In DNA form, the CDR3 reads TGTGCCAGCAGCCGCGGCCAACCTGGACAGGGAGATGGCTACACCTTC. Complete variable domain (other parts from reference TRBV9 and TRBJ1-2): DSGVTQTPKHLITATGQRVTLRCSPRSGDLSVYWYQQSLDQGLQFLIQYYNGEERAKGNILERFSAQQFPDLHSELNLSSLELGDSALYFCASSRGQPGQGDGYTFGSGTRLTVV.

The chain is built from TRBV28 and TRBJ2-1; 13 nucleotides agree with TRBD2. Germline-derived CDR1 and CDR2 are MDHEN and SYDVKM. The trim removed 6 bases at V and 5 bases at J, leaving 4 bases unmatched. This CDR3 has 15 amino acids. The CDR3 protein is CASSPGLAGDNEQFF. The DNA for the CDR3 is TGTGCCAGCAGCCCAGGACTAGCGGGAGACAATGAGCAGTTCTTC.

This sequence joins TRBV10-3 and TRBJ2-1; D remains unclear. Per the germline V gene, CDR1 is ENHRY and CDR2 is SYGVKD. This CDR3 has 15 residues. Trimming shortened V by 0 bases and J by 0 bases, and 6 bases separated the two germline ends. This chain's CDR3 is CAISESPRSYNEQFF. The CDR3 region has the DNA TGTGCCATCAGTGAGTCCCCTCGCTCCTACAATGAGCAGTTCTTC.

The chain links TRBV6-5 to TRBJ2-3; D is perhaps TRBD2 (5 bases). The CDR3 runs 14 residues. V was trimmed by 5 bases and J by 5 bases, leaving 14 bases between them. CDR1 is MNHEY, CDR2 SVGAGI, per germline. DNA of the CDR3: TGTGCCAGCAGTCCCGAACTAGGTTTAGATACGCAGTATTTT. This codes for CASSPELGLDTQYF.

The CDR3 sequence: CASSFLGRRGRVRGYTF. The CDR3 coding sequence is TGTGCCAGCAGCTTTTTGGGACGAAGGGGGCGCGTTCGTGGCTACACCTTC. This chain links TRBV5-6 with TRBJ1-2; 7 positions match TRBD1. Per germline, CDR1 SGHDT and CDR2 YYEEEE. The CDR3 extends over 17 amino acids. Trimming cost V 2 bases and J 7 bases; bases outside gene matches: 17. Variable domain in full (rest from reference TRBV5-6 and TRBJ1-2): DAGVTQSPTHLIKTRGQQVTLRCSPKSGHDTVSWYQQALGQGPQFIFQYYEEEERQRGNFPDRFSGHQFPNYSSELNVNALLLGDSALYLCASSFLGRRGRVRGYTFGSGTRLTVV.

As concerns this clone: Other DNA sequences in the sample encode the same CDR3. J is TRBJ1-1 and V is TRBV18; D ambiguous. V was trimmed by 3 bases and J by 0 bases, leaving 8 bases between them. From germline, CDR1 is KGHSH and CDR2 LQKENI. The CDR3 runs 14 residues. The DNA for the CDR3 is TGTGCCAGCTCACCTCCTCTTTTGAACACTGAAGCTTTCTTT. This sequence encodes CASSPPLLNTEAFF.

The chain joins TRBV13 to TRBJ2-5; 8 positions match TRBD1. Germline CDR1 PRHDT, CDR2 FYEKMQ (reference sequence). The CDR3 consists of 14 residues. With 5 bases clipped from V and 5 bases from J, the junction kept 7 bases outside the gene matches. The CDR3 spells CASSLRTGYETQYF. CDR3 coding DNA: TGTGCCAGCAGCCTCCGGACAGGGTACGAGACCCAGTACTTC.

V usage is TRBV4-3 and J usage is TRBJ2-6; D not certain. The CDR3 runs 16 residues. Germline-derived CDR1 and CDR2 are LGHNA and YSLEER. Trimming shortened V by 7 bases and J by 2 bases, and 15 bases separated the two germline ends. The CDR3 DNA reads TGCGCCAGCACGCACCAGGTTCGAGCTGGGGCCAACGTCCTGACTTTC. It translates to CASTHQVRAGANVLTF.

The CDR3 region has the DNA TGTGCCAGCAGCTCATACAGGGGGAGAGGCACTGAAGCTTTCTTT. This translates into CASSSYRGRGTEAFF. The chain employs TRBV5-4 and TRBJ1-1, with TRBD1 matching over 8 bases. The CDR3 runs to 15 residues. From germline, CDR1 is SGHNT and CDR2 YYREEE (reference sequence). Trimming cost V 3 bases and J 4 bases; bases outside gene matches: 8.

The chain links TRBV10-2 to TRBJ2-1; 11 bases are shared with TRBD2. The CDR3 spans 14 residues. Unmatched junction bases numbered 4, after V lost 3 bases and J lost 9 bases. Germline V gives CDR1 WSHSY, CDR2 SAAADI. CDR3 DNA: TGCGCCAGCAGTGATAGCGGGAGGGCCGGTGAGCAGTTCTTC. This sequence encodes CASSDSGRAGEQFF.

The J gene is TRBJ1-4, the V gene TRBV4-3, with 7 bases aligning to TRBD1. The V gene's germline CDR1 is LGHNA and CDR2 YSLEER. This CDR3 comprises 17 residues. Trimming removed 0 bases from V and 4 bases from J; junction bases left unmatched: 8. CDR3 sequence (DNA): TGCGCCAGCAGCCAAGACGTTAAGACAGGGATTAATGAAAAACTGTTTTTT. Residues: CASSQDVKTGINEKLFF.

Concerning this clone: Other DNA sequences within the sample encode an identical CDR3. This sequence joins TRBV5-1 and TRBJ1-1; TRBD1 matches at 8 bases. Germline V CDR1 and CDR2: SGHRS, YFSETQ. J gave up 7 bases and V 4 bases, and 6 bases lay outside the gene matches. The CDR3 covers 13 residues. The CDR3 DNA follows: TGCGCCAGCAGCACCGGACAGGGCGGTGAAGCTTTCTTT. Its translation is CASSTGQGGEAFF.

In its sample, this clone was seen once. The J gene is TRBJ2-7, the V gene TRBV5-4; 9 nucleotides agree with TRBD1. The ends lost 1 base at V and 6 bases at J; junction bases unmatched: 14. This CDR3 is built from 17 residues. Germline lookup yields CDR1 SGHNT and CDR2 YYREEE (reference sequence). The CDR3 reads CASSLSPNRDRVSEQYV. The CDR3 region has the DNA TGTGCCAGCAGCTTGTCGCCGAACCGGGACAGGGTGAGCGAGCAGTACGTC.